The 15 T cell receptor beta chains presented below share a single source sample, sequenced in a study of OX40 agonist ivuxolimab in advanced cancers. Profiled with immunoSEQ multiplex PCR; TCRdb holds only in-frame clones, not every one. The sample has about 19,000 clones, 85% to 90% seen once; the top ten hold 50% to 65%. The sequencing used CD4+ or CD8+ T cells sorted from blood, collected in a trial of the OX40 agonist ivuxolimab. The source is an adult with an advanced solid tumor such as melanoma, head and neck, liver or kidney cancer.

This sequence joins TRBV14 and TRBJ1-2; D ambiguous. The CDR3 spans 14 residues. The germline V gene has CDR1 SGHDN and CDR2 FVKESK. Trimming removed 6 bases from V and 0 bases from J, with 11 bases in between. Written as DNA, the CDR3 is TGTGCCAGCAGTCCCGGCGGGGCTAACTATGGCTACACCTTC. Its protein product is CASSPGGANYGYTF.

This clone was seen a single time. This chain links TRBV19 with TRBJ2-7; D gene uncertain. V was cut by 5 bases and J by 2 bases, with 13 bases left in between. This CDR3 is 14 amino acids long. Germline CDR1 LNHDA, CDR2 SQIVND (reference sequence). The CDR3 protein is CASSFFGRTYEQYF. DNA of the CDR3: TGTGCCAGTAGTTTCTTCGGCAGAACCTACGAGCAGTACTTC. Filled out from reference TRBV19 and TRBJ2-7, the complete variable domain reads DGGITQSPKYLFRKEGQNVTLSCEQNLNHDAMYWYRQDPGQGLRLIYYSQIVNDFQKGDIAEGYSVSREKKESFPLTVTSAQKNPTAFYLCASSFFGRTYEQYFGPGTRLTVT.

The chain employs TRBV11-2 and TRBJ2-7; 7 bases match TRBD1. V dropped 5 bases and J dropped 4; count of bases not matched to a gene: 8. The CDR3 loop spans 14 amino acids. Per the germline V gene, CDR1 is SGHAT and CDR2 is FQNNGV. In DNA, the CDR3 is TGTGCCAGCAGCATGACAGGGAATCGATACGAGCAGTACTTC. Protein sequence: CASSMTGNRYEQYF.

With respect to this clone: Germline and junction disagree at one end, which may indicate a read error. The CDR3 sequence: CASSEGQGPYEQYF. The CDR3 DNA reads TGTGCTAGCAGCGAGGGACAGGGCCCCTACGAGCAGTACTTC. The genes are TRBV7-7 and TRBJ2-7, with 9 nucleotides matching TRBD1. Looked up from germline, CDR1 is SSHAT and CDR2 is FNYEAQ (reference sequence). CDR3 length equals 14 residues.

The gene calls are TRBV7-9 and TRBJ2-1; TRBD2 agrees at 8 bases. This CDR3 has 15 residues. After removal of 7 bases from V and 8 bases from J, the junction contained 13 bases not matched to a gene. Per germline, CDR1 SEHNR and CDR2 FQNEAQ (reference sequence). CDR3 in amino acids: CASIRGERESYEQFF. As DNA, the CDR3 is TGTGCCAGCATCCGGGGGGAGCGGGAGTCTTATGAGCAGTTCTTC.

The chain employs TRBV30 and TRBJ2-3; D tentatively reads TRBD1 or TRBD2 (5 bases each). Germline CDR1 is GTSNPN and CDR2 is SVGIG (reference sequence). The CDR3 contains 13 residues. Trimming pared 5 bases from V and 0 bases from J, leaving 9 bases between. The CDR3 nucleotides are TGTGCCTGGGGTGGGGACAGCACAGATACGCAGTATTTT. Translating gives CAWGGDSTDTQYF. Filled out from reference TRBV30 and TRBJ2-3, the complete variable domain reads SQTIHQWPATLVQPVGSPLSLECTVEGTSNPNLYWYRQAAGRGLQLLFYSVGIGQISSEVPQNLSASRPQDRQFILSSKKLLLSDSGFYLCAWGGDSTDTQYFGPGTRLTVL.

The rearrangement links TRBV6-5 to TRBJ2-3; D gene uncertain. The CDR3 is made up of 12 amino acids. The germline V and J ends were trimmed by 6 bases and 10 bases, with 14 bases remaining between them. The V gene's germline CDR1 is MNHEY and CDR2 SVGAGI. CDR3 coding DNA: TGTGCCAGCAGCCCAACCGTGCCTGCGCAGTATTTT. It codes for CASSPTVPAQYF.

This clone has just one count. The chain links TRBV27 to TRBJ2-1; 7 bases match TRBD1. The CDR3 has 14 amino acids. The germline gives CDR1 MNHEY, CDR2 SMNVEV (reference sequence). Losses at the gene ends were 5 bases for V and 1 base for J; bases not matched to a gene: 2. The CDR3 sequence: CASSLQGSYNEQFF. CDR3 in DNA: TGTGCCAGCAGTCTACAGGGGTCCTACAATGAGCAGTTCTTC.

This clone was seen a single time. The chain employs TRBV2 and TRBJ2-7, with TRBD2 identical over 13 bases. The germline CDR1 and CDR2 sequences are SNHLY and FYNNEI. V lost 6 bases, J lost 3 bases, and 8 bases stayed unmatched. The CDR3 covers 16 residues. CDR3 amino acids: CASRPTSGRTYYEQYF. CDR3 in DNA: TGTGCCAGCAGGCCGACTAGCGGGAGGACCTACTACGAGCAGTACTTC.

The rearrangement uses TRBV4-1 and TRBJ2-5; TRBD1 agrees at 11 bases. Germline loops: CDR1 MGHRA, CDR2 YSYEKL. This CDR3 is 15 amino acids long. J lost 4 bases, V lost 4 bases, and 5 bases had no gene match. The DNA for the CDR3 is TGCGCCAGCAGCCGCGGACAGGGGGCTGGAGAGACCCAGTACTTC. Its translation: CASSRGQGAGETQYF.

This sequence joins TRBV28 and TRBJ1-3, with D possibly being TRBD1 (6 bases). Germline V gene data show CDR1 as MDHEN and CDR2 as SYDVKM. The CDR3 spans 16 residues. The ends were cut back, 3 bases at V and 4 bases at J, with 16 bases in the middle. The CDR3 nucleotides are TGTGCCAGCAGTTTTAGGGGGATGGGGCGAGGAAACACCATATATTTT. Protein sequence: CASSFRGMGRGNTIYF.

This chain connects TRBV7-3 to TRBJ2-7, with D possibly being TRBD2 (6 bases). With 3 bases removed from V and 5 bases from J, the gap between germline ends came to 17 bases. CDR3 length equals 15 residues. Germline V lookup: CDR1 SGHTA, CDR2 FQGTGA. As DNA, the CDR3 is TGTGCCAGCAGCTTCCGAGCGGGTTCAGCCCACGAGCAGTACTTC. Its translation is CASSFRAGSAHEQYF.

The chain joins TRBV28 to TRBJ1-1; D remains ambiguous. V gave up 3 bases and J gave up 4 bases, with 3 bases separating them. From germline, CDR1 is MDHEN and CDR2 SYDVKM. This CDR3 region has 11 residues. The CDR3 DNA is TGTGCCAGCAGTTTTTTCACTGAAGCTTTCTTT. This encodes CASSFFTEAFF.

The chain uses TRBV7-9 and TRBJ2-1, with D perhaps TRBD2 (6 bases). Germline CDR1 SEHNR, CDR2 FQNEAQ (reference sequence). This CDR3 has 17 residues. Trimming pared 5 bases from V and 2 bases from J, leaving 19 bases between. The CDR3 coding sequence is TGTGCCAGCAGCCATCCTTTGGGTGGCGGGGCCTACAATGAGCAGTTCTTC. Translated, it gives CASSHPLGGGAYNEQFF.

This clone showed up just once. The rearrangement uses TRBV19 and TRBJ2-1; no clear D gene. The germline V gene encodes CDR1 LNHDA and CDR2 SQIVND (reference sequence). V dropped 3 bases and J dropped 1 base, with 7 bases sitting between them. The CDR3 loop spans 14 amino acids. The CDR3 sequence is CASSMDGSYNEQFF. CDR3 sequence (DNA): TGTGCCAGTAGTATGGACGGATCCTACAATGAGCAGTTCTTC.